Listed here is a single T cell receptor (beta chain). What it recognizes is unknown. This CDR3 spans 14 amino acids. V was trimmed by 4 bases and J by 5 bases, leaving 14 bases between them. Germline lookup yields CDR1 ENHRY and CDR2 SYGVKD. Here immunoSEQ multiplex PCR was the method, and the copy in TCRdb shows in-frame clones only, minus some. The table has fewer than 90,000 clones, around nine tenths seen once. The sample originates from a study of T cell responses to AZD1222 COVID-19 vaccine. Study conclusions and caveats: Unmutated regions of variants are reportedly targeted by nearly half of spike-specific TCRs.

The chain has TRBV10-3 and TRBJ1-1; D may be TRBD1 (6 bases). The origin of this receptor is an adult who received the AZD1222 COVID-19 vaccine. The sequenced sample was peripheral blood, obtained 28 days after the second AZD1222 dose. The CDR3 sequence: CAISVDLQGTEAFF. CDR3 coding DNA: TGTGCCATCAGTGTTGACCTACAGGGTACTGAAGCTTTCTTT.